The clone carrying this T cell receptor (beta chain) was observed a handful of times. The second PCR ran roughly 6 to 11 cycles with a sample-barcoded 5' primer and J-beta primers. A template-switch adaptor that had 12 random nucleotides put a tag on each cDNA molecule. TCRdb independently ran MiXCR on the 5' RACE reads; one entry per CDR3 protein. The table lists about 800,000 distinct CDR3 sequences, 58% of them singletons, with around 22% in the top ten. V lost 0 bases to trimming and J lost 1 base, with 16 bases between them. The CDR3 runs to 17 residues. CDR1 MNHEY and CDR2 SVGAGI come from the germline V gene. The data were taken from a study of blood T cells in healthy people across ages.

Specimen: blood. The receptor was isolated from a man under 40 in good health. This chain uses TRBV6-5 with TRBJ2-7; D perhaps matches TRBD2 (6 bases). CDR3 loop: CASSYSSAAGSSYEQYF. The CDR3 DNA is TGTGCCAGCAGTTACTCGTCCGCAGCGGGCTCGTCCTACGAGCAGTACTTC.